This T cell receptor beta chain was observed in a study of CD8+CD57+ T cells in acquired aplastic anemia. Background on the study: Average DNA yield from sorted CD4+ and CD8+ cells was roughly 3 ug. Study-level findings and limits: Comparison of patients with controls identified about 30 shared CD8+ CDR3 sequences. With respect to CD8+ Simpson's diversity, patients and controls did not differ significantly.

The patients chosen for sequencing had shown expansion of CD8+CD57+ cells (detected by flow cytometry). At blood sampling, none of the patients had yet received therapy. V shed 4 bases and J 8 bases; nucleotides not matched to a gene: 16. CDR3 size: 16 residues. Germline CDR1 and CDR2: KGHSH and LQKENI. As to this clonotype: Its target is unknown.

Using genomic DNA as the template, TCR beta VDJ and CDR3 profiling was carried out. Each CDR3 protein gets one entry after TCRdb re-called the reads with MiXCR. Here the sample spans about 220,000 distinct CDR3 sequences, around half being singletons. The source material was sorted CD4+, CD8+, or CD8+CD57+ T cells (not recorded which) from PBMCs. The chain carries TRBV18 and TRBJ2-7, with 8 bases aligning to TRBD1. This receptor was identified in a human donor with aplastic anemia. The CDR3 region has the DNA TGTGCCAGCTCACTACACACCCCGGGACAGGACGGCAAGCAGTACTTC. Encoded protein: CASSLHTPGQDGKQYF.